These 16 T cell receptor beta chains share one sample of origin, sequenced in a study of tumor and adjacent non-tumor tissue in lung cancer. The template was RNA from unsorted bulk tissue. Three rounds of nested PCR, following a modified ARM-PCR protocol, produced the TCRbeta library. Each CDR3 protein is one row after TCRdb ran MiXCR on the multiplex PCR reads. This table has about 70,000 distinct CDR3 sequences, 55% to 85% appearing once. The sequenced sample was lung tumor tissue. The receptors come from a man between 60 and 70 years old with non-small cell lung cancer.

On this clonotype: No conserved phenylalanine or tryptophan is present at the end of the CDR3, so a read error is the likely explanation. Because the CDR3's place on the DNA is in doubt, the DNA is left out and the CDR3 is given as listed by TCRdb. The chain is built from TRBV20-1 and TRBJ2-7; TRBD2 was called by the table and not checked on the DNA. Termini included, the CDR3 measures 15 amino acids. CDR1 is DFQATT and CDR2 is SNEGSKA in the germline V gene (reference sequence). The CDR3 here is CSAAGTSGASYEEYL.

The chain links TRBV5-1 to TRBJ2-7; the D gene is possibly TRBD1 (5 bases). Trimming stripped 8 bases from V and 0 bases from J, with 15 bases between. The CDR3 contains 14 residues. Germline CDR1 reads SGHRS; CDR2 reads YFSETQ. The CDR3 coding sequence is TGCGCCAGTAGCCAGGAGACAGTCTCCTACGAGCAGTACTTC. This codes for CASSQETVSYEQYF.

The rearrangement uses TRBV20-1 and TRBJ1-1; no clear D. Looked up from germline, CDR1 is DFQATT and CDR2 is SNEGSKA (reference sequence). The CDR3 length is 12 residues. V was trimmed by 7 bases and J by 10 bases, leaving 19 bases between them. The CDR3 DNA is TGCAGTGTCCCCTCTAGTGGATCTGGAGCTTTCTTT. This encodes CSVPSSGSGAFF.

Turning to this clonotype: Germline and junction disagree at one end, which may indicate a read error. The chain links TRBV28 to TRBJ2-7, with D uncertain. This CDR3 is built from 14 residues. CDR1 is MDHEN and CDR2 is SYDVKM in the germline V gene. Written as DNA, the CDR3 is TGTGTCAGCAGTTTGCGGTCTGTCACATACGAGCAGTACTTC. This translates into CVSSLRSVTYEQYF. The full variable domain, with the rest looked up from reference TRBV28 and TRBJ2-7, is DVKVTQSSRYLVKRTGEKVFLECVQDMDHENMFWYRQDPGLGLRLIYFSYDVKMKEKGDIPEGYSVSREKKERFSLILESASTNQTSMYLCVSSLRSVTYEQYFGPGTRLTVT.

Remarks on this clonotype: With a much larger clone just one base away, this may be a read error. This chain connects TRBV6-6 to TRBJ2-7, with TRBD1 identical over 8 bases. Trimming cost V 5 bases and J 10 bases; bases outside gene matches: 4. Per the germline V gene, CDR1 is MNHNY and CDR2 is SVGAGI (reference sequence). There are 11 residues in the CDR3. The CDR3 spells CASSQGADQYF. The CDR3 nucleotides are TGTGCCAGCAGTCAGGGGGCCGACCAGTACTTC.

The chain uses TRBV20-1 and TRBJ2-5; 9 bases are a match to TRBD1. V trimming: 5 bases; J trimming: 4 bases; junction bases outside the gene matches: 11. From germline, CDR1 is DFQATT and CDR2 SNEGSKA (reference sequence). There are 15 residues in the CDR3. The DNA of the CDR3 is TGCAGTGCTTCCGTGAACAGGGGGCATCGAGAGACCCAGTACTTC. This encodes CSASVNRGHRETQYF.

A few counts support this clonotype. An end of the junction differs from the germline gene, which may be a read error. This chain connects TRBV11-1 to TRBJ2-7; possible D gene TRBD1, 5 bases. This CDR3 is built from 13 residues. Germline-derived CDR1 and CDR2 are SGHAT and FQDESV (reference sequence). This chain's CDR3 is CDSSYRSAYEQYF. The DNA for the CDR3 is TGTGACAGTAGTTACAGGTCGGCCTACGAGCAATACTTC.

To note about this clonotype: Here the CDR3 omits its conserved ending phenylalanine or tryptophan, so a read error is the likely source. This chain connects TRBV5-8 to TRBJ1-2; TRBD1 matches 8 bases. J gave up 5 bases and V 2 bases, and 8 bases lay outside the gene matches. The CDR3 spans 15 residues. The germline gives CDR1 SGHTS, CDR2 YDEGEE. The CDR3: CASSFPGGGLYGYTL. The CDR3 nucleotides are TGTGCCAGCAGCTTTCCAGGGGGCGGGTTATATGGCTACACCTTG.

Concerning this clonotype itself: Here the CDR3 omits its conserved ending phenylalanine or tryptophan, so a read error is the likely source. This rearrangement joins TRBV20-1 to TRBJ2-7, with 7 bases aligning to TRBD2. The length of the CDR3 is 15 residues. From germline, CDR1 is DFQATT and CDR2 SNEGSKA (reference sequence). The V segment lost 0 bases and the J segment 5 bases; nucleotides outside the gene matches: 10. The CDR3 region is CSARESGIVPHEQYI. The DNA for the CDR3 is TGCAGTGCTAGAGAAAGCGGGATAGTGCCCCACGAGCAGTACATC.

The chain links TRBV10-2 to TRBJ2-1; the match to TRBD2 covers 7 bases. This CDR3 has 18 amino acids. Germline V gene data show CDR1 as WSHSY and CDR2 as SAAADI. The ends lost 6 bases at V and 9 bases at J; junction bases unmatched: 23. This CDR3 is CASSAQELVGGLRVEQFF. The CDR3 DNA reads as TGCGCCAGCAGCGCCCAGGAGCTAGTGGGAGGGCTTAGGGTTGAGCAGTTCTTC.

Only a few counts were recorded for this clonotype. V is TRBV5-1 and J is TRBJ2-1, with unresolved D. CDR1 and CDR2 from the germline V gene are SGHRS and YFSETQ. The CDR3 spans 11 residues. Trimming removed 3 bases at V and 9 bases at J, with 7 bases between. The CDR3 sequence is CASSSGGEQFF. The CDR3, as DNA: TGCGCCAGCAGCTCGGGTGGTGAGCAGTTCTTC.

This clonotype has at least ten counts. This chain links TRBV6-4 with TRBJ2-2; D remains unclear. With 0 bases removed from V and 9 bases from J, the gap between germline ends came to 8 bases. Germline V gives CDR1 MRHNA, CDR2 SNTAGT. The CDR3 loop spans 13 amino acids. The DNA of the CDR3 is TGTGCCAGCAGTGACTCTTCTTTTAGGGAGCTGTTTTTT. Protein sequence: CASSDSSFRELFF.

About this clonotype itself: One end of the junction is discordant with germline, which a read error may explain. The chain links TRBV11-3 to TRBJ2-3; 9 bases agree with TRBD1. The CDR3 length is 16 residues. The germline V gene has CDR1 SGHNT and CDR2 YENEEA. The CDR3 sequence: CASSRPRTGATDAQYF. CDR3 in DNA: TGTGCCAGCAGCCGACCACGGACAGGGGCCACAGATGCGCAGTATTTT.

The chain employs TRBV20-1 and TRBJ1-6; 9 positions agree with TRBD1. The CDR3 contains 20 residues. CDR1 and CDR2 (germline): DFQATT, SNEGSKA (reference sequence). Germline trimming cut 0 bases from V and 11 bases from J; bases unmatched to any gene: 23. The CDR3 nucleotides are TGCAGTGCTAGAGACCACGCGAACCAATTGGGACAGGGTTTGGGTGCACCCCTCCACTTT. Amino acid sequence: CSARDHANQLGQGLGAPLHF.

The V and J genes are TRBV6-5 and TRBJ1-6; no clear D. The germline V gene encodes CDR1 MNHEY and CDR2 SVGAGI. CDR3 length: 14 residues. The CDR3 sequence: CVGSYLGEASPLHF. Here the CDR3 DNA reads TGTGTCGGCAGTTATTTGGGAGAGGCTTCACCCCTCCACTTT.

Remarks on this clonotype: Germline is not matched at one junction end, which may reflect a read error. The rearrangement joins TRBV29-1 to TRBJ2-3; 14 nucleotides align to TRBD2. Germline assignment: CDR1 SQVTM and CDR2 ANQGSEA. The CDR3 runs to 14 residues. The CDR3 DNA reads TGCAGTGTTGGGACTAGCGGGAGTGCCAACACGCAGTATTTT. It yields the protein CSVGTSGSANTQYF.